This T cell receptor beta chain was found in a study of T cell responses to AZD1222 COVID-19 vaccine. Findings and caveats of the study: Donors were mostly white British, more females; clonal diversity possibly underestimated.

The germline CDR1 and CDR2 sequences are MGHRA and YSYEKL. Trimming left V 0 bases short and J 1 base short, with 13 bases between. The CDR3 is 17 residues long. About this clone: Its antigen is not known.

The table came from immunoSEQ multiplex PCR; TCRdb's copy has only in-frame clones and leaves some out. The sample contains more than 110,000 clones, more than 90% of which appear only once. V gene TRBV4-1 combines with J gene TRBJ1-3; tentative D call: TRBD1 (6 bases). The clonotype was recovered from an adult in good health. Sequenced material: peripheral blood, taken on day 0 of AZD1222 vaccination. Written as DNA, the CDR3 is TGCGCCAGCAGCCAAGATAGGGACACAAATTCTGGAAACACCATATATTTT. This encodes CASSQDRDTNSGNTIYF.